The entry below describes one TCR beta chain. Noted treatment: 19 received Ad26.COV2.S at low or high dose, single or two shots; 5 received placebo; per-sample allocation not given. Specimens were obtained on day 63 following the first vaccine or placebo injection. Sequencing used immunoSEQ multiplex PCR; TCRdb keeps in-frame clones, though not all of them. This sample has fewer than 600,000 clones, with roughly nine tenths found just once. The CDR3 is made up of 14 amino acids. V lost 3 bases, J lost 8 bases, and 19 bases lay in between. The germline V gene encodes CDR1 GTSNPN and CDR2 SVGIG (reference sequence). This entry is derived from a study of Ad26.COV2.S vaccination and SARS-CoV-2 variants.

This TCR was sampled from a person aged 18-65 years who received the Ad26.COV2.S COVID-19 vaccine or a placebo. The chain is built from TRBV30 and TRBJ1-2, with D perhaps TRBD1 (6 bases). Material: peripheral blood, obtained in a trial of Ad26.COV2.S vaccine versus placebo. DNA of the CDR3: TGTGCCTGGAGGGGGGGCTCGAACGTCGAGGGCTACACCTTC. This codes for CAWRGGSNVEGYTF.